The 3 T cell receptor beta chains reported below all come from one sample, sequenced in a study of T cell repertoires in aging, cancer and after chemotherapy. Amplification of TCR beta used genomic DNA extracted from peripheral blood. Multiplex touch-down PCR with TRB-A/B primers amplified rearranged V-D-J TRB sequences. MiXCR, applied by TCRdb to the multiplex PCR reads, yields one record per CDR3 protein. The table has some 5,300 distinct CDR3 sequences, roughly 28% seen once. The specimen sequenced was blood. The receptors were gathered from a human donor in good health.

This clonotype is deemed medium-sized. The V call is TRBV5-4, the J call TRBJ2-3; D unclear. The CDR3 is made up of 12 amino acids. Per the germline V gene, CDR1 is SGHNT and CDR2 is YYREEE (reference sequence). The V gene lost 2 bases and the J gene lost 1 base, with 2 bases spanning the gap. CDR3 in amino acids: CASSFRTDTQYF. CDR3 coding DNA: TGTGCCAGCAGCTTCCGCACAGATACGCAGTATTTT.

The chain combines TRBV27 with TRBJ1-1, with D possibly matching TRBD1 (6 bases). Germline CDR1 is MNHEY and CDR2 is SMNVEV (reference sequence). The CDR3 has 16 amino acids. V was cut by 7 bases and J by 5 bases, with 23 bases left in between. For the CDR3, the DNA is TGTGCCAGCACCTTCTTGGGGGCGCCCCAAGGGACTGAAGCTTTCTTT. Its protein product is CASTFLGAPQGTEAFF.

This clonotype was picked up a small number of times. The CDR3 here is CASSSQGDQPQHF. The CDR3 DNA follows: TGTGCCAGCAGTTCCCAAGGGGACCAGCCCCAGCATTTT. This chain uses TRBV6-5 with TRBJ1-5, with a weak D call TRBD1 (5 bases). V dropped 4 bases and J dropped 7 bases, with 11 bases sitting between them. The CDR3 spans 13 residues. The germline V gene encodes CDR1 MNHEY and CDR2 SVGAGI.